Following are 9 T cell receptor beta chains from one sample sequenced in a study of blood T cell repertoires in COVID-19. The data were produced by immunoSEQ multiplex PCR, yet TCRdb's version contains in-frame clones alone and is incomplete. The top ten clones hold 4% to 5.5% of a sample with roughly 15,000 clones, 90% to 95% of them seen once. The sample taken for sequencing was peripheral blood. The origin of the receptors is a man in his sixties with active COVID-19.

The V call is TRBV11-2, the J call TRBJ2-7, with 7 bases lining up with TRBD1. The CDR3 has 17 residues. After removal of 1 base from V and 6 bases from J, the junction contained 15 bases not matched to a gene. Germline assignment: CDR1 SGHAT and CDR2 FQNNGV. CDR3 sequence reads: CASSLVSGQILPLEQYF. The CDR3 coding sequence is TGTGCCAGCAGCTTAGTGTCGGGACAGATACTCCCGCTCGAGCAGTACTTC.

The CDR3 DNA follows: TGCGCCAGCAGCCTGGACCCGGCGGGCAATCAGCCCCAGCATTTT. Encoded protein: CASSLDPAGNQPQHF. The rearrangement joins TRBV5-1 to TRBJ1-5; D not resolved. V was shortened by 4 bases and J by 2 bases, with 13 bases between the two germline ends. The CDR3 runs to 15 residues. Germline loops: CDR1 SGHRS, CDR2 YFSETQ.

A remark on this clone: Other DNA sequences from this sample encode an identical CDR3 as well. The chain joins TRBV2 to TRBJ2-3; the D is unclear. Germline V gene data show CDR1 as SNHLY and CDR2 as FYNNEI. The CDR3 is 13 residues long. Trimming removed 5 bases from V and 2 bases from J, with 8 bases in between. CDR3 region: CASSPPFTDTQYF. The DNA for the CDR3 is TGTGCCAGCAGTCCCCCTTTCACAGATACGCAGTATTTT. The full variable domain, in which reference TRBV2 and TRBJ2-3 provide the parts outside the CDR3, is EPEVTQTPSHQVTQMGQEVILRCVPISNHLYFYWYRQILGQKVEFLVSFYNNEISEKSEIFDDQFSVERPDGSNFTLKIRSTKLEDSAMYFCASSPPFTDTQYFGPGTRLTVL.

This chain connects TRBV5-1 to TRBJ2-1, with 7 bases aligning to TRBD2. After removal of 4 bases from V and 1 base from J, the junction contained 5 bases not matched to a gene. This CDR3 has 15 residues. Germline V gene sequence: CDR1 SGHRS, CDR2 YFSETQ. CDR3 DNA sequence: TGCGCCAGCAGCCCAAGCGGGGTTTCCTACAATGAGCAGTTCTTC. It specifies CASSPSGVSYNEQFF.

V and J are TRBV2 and TRBJ2-7, with TRBD1 as a possible D gene (5 bases). The CDR3 extends over 15 amino acids. Trimming removed 4 bases at V and 1 base at J, with 14 bases between. Germline V gives CDR1 SNHLY, CDR2 FYNNEI. CDR3 DNA sequence: TGTGCCAGCAGTGGTTATAGGGGTCTTTCCTACGAGCAGTACGTC. Translating it yields CASSGYRGLSYEQYV.

This clone has just a few counts. V usage is TRBV28 and J usage is TRBJ1-1; TRBD1 matches 7 bases. The ends lost 4 bases at V and 6 bases at J; junction bases unmatched: 8. Germline-derived CDR1 and CDR2 are MDHEN and SYDVKM. The CDR3 has 14 residues. The CDR3 reads CASSSKMGQSEAFF. The DNA of the CDR3 is TGTGCCAGCAGTTCGAAAATGGGACAGTCTGAAGCTTTCTTT.

This chain links TRBV18 with TRBJ2-3; D perhaps matches TRBD2 (5 bases). Trimming shortened V by 6 bases and J by 0 bases, and 13 bases separated the two germline ends. This CDR3 region has 15 residues. CDR1 and CDR2 (germline): KGHSH, LQKENI. The CDR3 nucleotides are TGTGCCAGCTCCCCTCTAGCCCTCAGCACAGATACGCAGTATTTT. It codes for CASSPLALSTDTQYF. Filled out from reference TRBV18 and TRBJ2-3, the complete variable domain reads NAGVMQNPRHLVRRRGQEARLRCSPMKGHSHVYWYRQLPEEGLKFMVYLQKENIIDESGMPKERFSAEFPKEGPSILRIQQVVRGDSAAYFCASSPLALSTDTQYFGPGTRLTVL.

This chain uses TRBV11-2 with TRBJ2-2; a weak D match, TRBD1 (6 bases). Germline V CDR1 and CDR2: SGHAT, FQNNGV. Trimming removed 5 bases at V and 3 bases at J, with 19 bases between. The length of the CDR3 is 17 residues. The CDR3 nucleotides are TGTGCCAGCAGCCGTTATTCACAGGGTCCGGACACCGGGGAGCTGTTTTTT. As protein: CASSRYSQGPDTGELFF.

This clone showed up just a few times. The chain employs TRBV9 and TRBJ2-2; TRBD2 is a possible D gene (5 bases). This CDR3 is 13 amino acids long. From germline, CDR1 is SGDLS and CDR2 YYNGEE. With 4 bases removed from V and 6 bases from J, the gap between germline ends came to 10 bases. Here the CDR3 DNA reads TGTGCCAGCAGCCCCCGCGGGCCCGGGGAGCTGTTTTTT. Encoded protein: CASSPRGPGELFF.